This T cell receptor beta chain was recovered during a study of blood T cell repertoires in COVID-19. The V and J ends lost 4 bases and 3 bases respectively, with 16 bases between them. The CDR3 length is 16 residues. The germline V gene has CDR1 LGHDT and CDR2 YNNKEL (reference sequence). The method was immunoSEQ multiplex PCR; TCRdb's version includes in-frame clones alone and lacks a portion of them. The sample has approximately 190,000 clones, about 88% seen once. This clone appeared a few times. The clonotype originates from a man younger than 40 with active or convalescent COVID-19. Sequenced sample: peripheral blood. V gene TRBV3-1 (or the pseudogene TRBV3-2) combines with J gene TRBJ1-5, with unresolved D. DNA for the CDR3: TGTGCCAGCAGCCCCAGCAGCCCGGGTTCCAATCAGCCCCAGCATTTT. Protein sequence: CASSPSSPGSNQPQHF.